This entry lists 31 T cell receptor beta chains sequenced from one sample in a study of T-cell reconstitution after alpha-beta-depleted transplantation in children. Preparing the TCRbeta library involved the use of unique molecular identifiers. TCRdb redid the calling of the PCR reads with MiXCR, one entry per CDR3 protein. The sample comprises 400,000 to 550,000 distinct CDR3 sequences, roughly a tenth of which are singletons, and around 2% rests with the top ten. The sequences come from PBMCs, collected before TCRalphabeta/CD19-depleted stem cell transplant. These receptors were taken from a child aged 2 to 15 with inherited bone marrow failure, due to receive a stem cell transplant.

This clonotype has a count of ten or more. This chain joins TRBV29-1 and TRBJ2-1, with D hard to call. The CDR3 loop spans 13 amino acids. The ends were cut back, 4 bases at V and 0 bases at J, with 7 bases in the middle. Germline V CDR1 and CDR2: SQVTM, ANQGSEA. In nucleotides, the CDR3 is TGCAGCGTTGCTTATGTCTCCTACAATGAGCAGTTCTTC. As protein: CSVAYVSYNEQFF.

This clonotype has a count of ten or more. The chain combines TRBV27 with TRBJ2-7; TRBD1 agrees at 9 bases. This CDR3 is built from 18 residues. Germline lookup yields CDR1 MNHEY and CDR2 SMNVEV (reference sequence). The V segment lost 0 bases and the J segment 2 bases; nucleotides outside the gene matches: 11. For the CDR3, the DNA is TGTGCCAGCAGTTTATCGACCCCTTGGACAGGGGTGGCCTACGAGCAGTACTTC. Its translation is CASSLSTPWTGVAYEQYF.

This clonotype has ten or more counts. The rearrangement uses TRBV6-4 and TRBJ2-3, with TRBD2 identical over 14 bases. The CDR3 totals 16 residues. J gave up 3 bases and V 7 bases, and 6 bases lay outside the gene matches. The germline V gene has CDR1 MRHNA and CDR2 SNTAGT. The chain's CDR3 is CASTPGLAGETDTQYF. CDR3 DNA: TGTGCCAGCACCCCGGGACTAGCGGGAGAGACAGATACGCAGTATTTT.

In its sample, this clonotype was seen many times. The chain carries TRBV4-3 and TRBJ2-1; TRBD2 matches at 8 bases. The junction had 11 bases not matched to a gene; V was cut back by 0 bases and J by 7 bases. Germline V gene sequence: CDR1 LGHNA, CDR2 YSLEER. The CDR3 is 17 residues long. In DNA form, the CDR3 reads TGCGCCAGCAGCCAAGATTACGTCCTAGCGGGTTTGAATGAGCAGTTCTTC. Translation gives CASSQDYVLAGLNEQFF.

The rearrangement joins TRBV12-3 or TRBV12-4 to TRBJ2-2; possibly TRBD2 for D (5 bases). Trimming took 5 bases from V and 2 from J, leaving 18 bases between them. The CDR3 loop spans 17 amino acids. The CDR3 DNA is TGTGCCAGCAGTCTCCCGGGGTCCGCCCCAAACACCGGGGAGCTGTTTTTT. This codes for CASSLPGSAPNTGELFF.

This clonotype has a count of ten or more. The V and J genes are TRBV20-1 and TRBJ2-3; D unresolved. The CDR3 is made up of 15 amino acids. The V end was cut by 6 bases, the J end by 5 bases, with 21 bases between. Germline V gene sequence: CDR1 DFQATT, CDR2 SNEGSKA (reference sequence). CDR3: CSAQRPGAPKDTQYF. CDR3 coding DNA: TGCAGTGCCCAAAGACCCGGAGCCCCCAAAGATACGCAGTATTTT.

There are many counts of this clonotype. The chain employs TRBV12-3 or TRBV12-4 and TRBJ1-6, with TRBD1 identical over 8 bases. V lost 6 bases, J lost 9 bases, and 4 bases stayed unmatched. CDR3 length: 13 residues. CDR3 residues: CASRRQGSSPLHF. In nucleotides, the CDR3 is TGTGCCAGCAGGAGACAGGGGTCTTCACCCCTCCACTTT.

This clonotype was seen a few times. The rearrangement joins TRBV6-1 to TRBJ2-7, with D perhaps matching TRBD2 (6 bases). V lost 4 bases and J lost 0, with 13 bases in between. The germline V gene has CDR1 MNHNS and CDR2 SASEGT. This CDR3 comprises 15 residues. The CDR3 region is CASSVTGLISYEQYF. The CDR3 DNA follows: TGTGCCAGCAGTGTTACGGGACTCATCTCCTACGAGCAGTACTTC.

This clonotype was seen at least ten times. The junction departs from germline at one end; a sequencing error may be responsible. The chain links TRBV4-2 to TRBJ2-5; 8 positions match TRBD2. The germline V gene encodes CDR1 LGHNA and CDR2 YNFKEQ. CDR3 length: 13 amino acids. The CDR3 nucleotides are TGTGCCAGCAGCCCTCTCGGGAGGGCTCCAAAGGACTTC. Its protein product is CASSPLGRAPKDF.

This clonotype was observed a few times. This sequence joins TRBV11-1 and TRBJ2-1, with 10 bases identical to TRBD2. The CDR3 extends over 19 amino acids. Germline assignment: CDR1 SGHAT and CDR2 FQDESV (reference sequence). The trim removed 0 bases at V and 5 bases at J, leaving 13 bases unmatched. The CDR3 spells CASSLAIGLLAGNHNEQFF. The CDR3 region has the DNA TGTGCCAGCAGCTTAGCAATTGGGTTACTAGCGGGAAACCACAATGAGCAGTTCTTC. The full variable domain, in which reference TRBV11-1 and TRBJ2-1 provide the parts outside the CDR3, is EAEVAQSPRYKITEKSQAVAFWCDPISGHATLYWYRQILGQGPELLVQFQDESVVDDSQLPKDRFSAERLKGVDSTLKIQPAELGDSAMYLCASSLAIGLLAGNHNEQFFGPGTRLTVL.

This chain connects TRBV6-2 or TRBV6-3 to TRBJ2-2; 7 nucleotides align to TRBD2. The V segment lost 6 bases and the J segment 8 bases; nucleotides outside the gene matches: 12. Germline V lookup: CDR1 MNHEY, CDR2 SVGEGT. The CDR3 is 15 amino acids. The CDR3 nucleotides are TGTGCCAGCAGCAACAACCGAGCGGGAAGGGGGGAGCTGTTTTTT. Translating gives CASSNNRAGRGELFF.

This clonotype was detected ten times or more. The CDR3 nucleotides read TGTGCCAGCAGCTTAGGGGGGACCCTCTACGAGCAGTACTTC. It yields the protein CASSLGGTLYEQYF. The chain carries TRBV11-2 and TRBJ2-7; D assignment may be TRBD1 or TRBD2 (5 bases each). Germline loops: CDR1 SGHAT, CDR2 FQNNGV. V shed 1 base and J shed 3 bases, with 10 bases lying between them. The CDR3 loop spans 14 amino acids.

This clonotype was counted ten times or more. The DNA of the CDR3 is TGTGCCAGCAGTCCGGACGCGGGACTAGACATGACCGGGGAGCTGTTTTTT. This gives the protein CASSPDAGLDMTGELFF. The chain has TRBV12-3 or TRBV12-4 and TRBJ2-2; 8 bases are shared with TRBD2. Trimming took 5 bases from V and 5 from J; bases not matched to a gene: 13. The CDR3 has 17 amino acids.

In its sample, this clonotype was seen many times. The V and J genes are TRBV2 and TRBJ1-4; unclear D gene. Trimming left V 6 bases short and J 0 bases short, with 14 bases between. Germline CDR1 reads SNHLY; CDR2 reads FYNNEI. The CDR3 loop spans 16 amino acids. The CDR3 protein is CASSFRDAATNEKLFF. Written as DNA, the CDR3 is TGTGCCAGCAGCTTCCGGGATGCTGCAACTAATGAAAAACTGTTTTTT.

Only a few counts were recorded for this clonotype. The V and J genes are TRBV29-1 and TRBJ2-7, with 7 bases lining up with TRBD1. Germline V gene data show CDR1 as SQVTM and CDR2 as ANQGSEA. The trim removed 0 bases at V and 3 bases at J, leaving 5 bases unmatched. The CDR3 is 14 residues long. CDR3 nucleotides: TGCAGCGTTGAAGAACGGACAGGTAACTACGAGCAGTACTTC. Its protein product is CSVEERTGNYEQYF.

The sample holds many counts of this clonotype. The chain carries TRBV30 and TRBJ2-2, with a weak D call TRBD1 (5 bases). The CDR3 has 13 residues. The germline V gene has CDR1 GTSNPN and CDR2 SVGIG (reference sequence). V lost 4 bases and J lost 1, with 7 bases in between. CDR3 bases: TGTGCCTGGAATAGGGGGAACACCGGGGAGCTGTTTTTT. Amino acids: CAWNRGNTGELFF.

This clonotype was observed once. A much larger clone differs from this one at a single base, so this may be a read error. The V gene is TRBV4-2, the J gene TRBJ1-3, with D hard to call. Per the germline V gene, CDR1 is LGHNA and CDR2 is YNFKEQ. The CDR3 has 14 residues. CDR3 sequence (DNA): TGTGCCAGCAGCCAAGATGCTTCTGGAAACACCAAATATTTT. Protein product: CASSQDASGNTKYF.

This clonotype has a handful of counts. The J gene is TRBJ2-1, the V gene TRBV2; TRBD2 aligns across 7 bases. This CDR3 has 16 amino acids. V shed 4 bases, J shed 5 bases, and the junction held 11 bases outside the gene matches. Germline lookup yields CDR1 SNHLY and CDR2 FYNNEI. The CDR3 bases are TGTGCCAGCAGTGGGTTTTCGGGGAGGGGTCACAATGAGCAGTTCTTC. This translates into CASSGFSGRGHNEQFF.

This clonotype has at least ten counts. This sequence joins TRBV4-3 and TRBJ1-5; D uncertain. V lost 0 bases, J lost 7 bases, and 13 bases lay in between. Germline CDR1 reads LGHNA; CDR2 reads YSLEER. The CDR3 has 15 amino acids. In DNA form, the CDR3 reads TGCGCCAGCAGCCAAGATTTTGCCTCTGACCAGCCCCAGCATTTT. Its protein is CASSQDFASDQPQHF.

This sequence joins TRBV12-3 or TRBV12-4 and TRBJ2-5; TRBD1 is a possible D gene (6 bases). The CDR3 spans 14 residues. Trimming left V 3 bases short and J 5 bases short, with 13 bases between. CDR3 in amino acids: CASSFWGQGETQYF. The CDR3 DNA is TGTGCCAGCAGTTTCTGGGGGCAGGGGGAGACCCAGTACTTC.

The chain joins TRBV5-1 to TRBJ2-3; TRBD1 matches 8 bases. CDR1 and CDR2 (germline): SGHRS, YFSETQ. CDR3 size: 17 residues. V was clipped by 0 bases and J by 1 base; unmatched bases: 7. The DNA of the CDR3 is TGCGCCAGCAGCTTGGGGCCAGGGGGCGCTGGCACAGATACGCAGTATTTT. Its protein product is CASSLGPGGAGTDTQYF.

This clonotype was picked up many times. This chain joins TRBV5-5 and TRBJ2-5; the match to TRBD1 covers 9 bases. The V and J ends lost 3 bases and 1 base, in that order; junction bases with no gene match: 10. The CDR3 has 17 residues. Looked up from germline, CDR1 is SGHKS and CDR2 is YYEKEE (reference sequence). The CDR3 is CASSYLQGAQFQETQYF. The CDR3 region has the DNA TGTGCCAGCAGCTACCTACAGGGGGCTCAATTCCAAGAGACCCAGTACTTC. The entire variable domain, with the rest obtained from reference TRBV5-5 and TRBJ2-5, is as follows: DAGVTQSPTHLIKTRGQQVTLRCSPISGHKSVSWYQQVLGQGPQFIFQYYEKEERGRGNFPDRFSARQFPNYSSELNVNALLLGDSALYLCASSYLQGAQFQETQYFGPGTRLLVL.

There are many counts of this clonotype. The chain has TRBV7-2 and TRBJ2-5; D remains ambiguous. Trimming shortened V by 2 bases and J by 5 bases, and 6 bases separated the two germline ends. Per germline, CDR1 SGHTA and CDR2 FQGNSA. This CDR3 is built from 12 residues. The CDR3 nucleotides read TGTGCCAGCAGCTTAAACGCTGAGACCCAGTACTTC. Protein sequence: CASSLNAETQYF.

V and J are TRBV6-2 or TRBV6-3 and TRBJ2-3, with a possible D match to TRBD2 (6 bases). Per germline, CDR1 MNHEY and CDR2 SVGEGT. V was pared by 9 bases and J by 10 bases, with 17 bases between. CDR3 size: 12 residues. CDR3 DNA: TGTGCCAGGGGCCCCGGGAGTAACTCGCAGTATTTT. It encodes CARGPGSNSQYF.

Many counts were recorded for this clonotype. The V and J genes are TRBV6-5 and TRBJ2-6; D not resolved. The germline V and J ends were trimmed by 4 bases and 4 bases, with 11 bases remaining between them. The CDR3 runs to 15 residues. Looked up from germline, CDR1 is MNHEY and CDR2 is SVGAGI. CDR3 sequence reads: CASSLRLAGANVLTF. DNA for the CDR3: TGTGCCAGCAGTTTAAGACTGGCCGGGGCCAACGTCCTGACTTTC.

A few counts support this clonotype. The chain uses TRBV27 and TRBJ2-7; D is uncertain. V lost 6 bases and J 2 bases, leaving 11 bases between the germline ends. CDR3 size: 13 residues. Germline V CDR1 and CDR2: MNHEY, SMNVEV (reference sequence). The CDR3 loop reads CASSWDVTYEQYF. In DNA, the CDR3 is TGTGCCAGCAGCTGGGATGTAACCTACGAGCAGTACTTC.

The table lists this clonotype with many counts. The rearrangement links TRBV9 to TRBJ1-2; a possible D gene is TRBD1 (6 bases). Germline values: CDR1 SGDLS, CDR2 YYNGEE. V was cut by 0 bases and J by 5 bases, with 20 bases left in between. This CDR3 is built from 17 residues. In DNA, the CDR3 is TGTGCCAGCAGCGTAGACGCAGGGGACCCGGGATCGTATGGCTACACCTTC. Translating it yields CASSVDAGDPGSYGYTF.

This clonotype was observed many times. V and J are TRBV7-2 and TRBJ1-2, with D possibly TRBD1 on 6 matching bases. Germline-derived CDR1 and CDR2 are SGHTA and FQGNSA. The V end was cut by 2 bases, the J end by 1 base, with 17 bases between. The CDR3 is 17 residues long. Written as DNA, the CDR3 is TGTGCCAGCAGCTTATTGACAGGCGGGAGGGATAACTATGGCTACACCTTC. Translation: CASSLLTGGRDNYGYTF.

J is TRBJ2-7 and V is TRBV11-2; 8 bases are a match to TRBD2. Germline V gene data show CDR1 as SGHAT and CDR2 as FQNNGV. The length of the CDR3 is 15 residues. The trim removed 4 bases at V and 3 bases at J, leaving 8 bases unmatched. As DNA, the CDR3 is TGTGCCAGCAGCTCTCCGGGACTAGGCCTCTACGAGCAGTACTTC. This codes for CASSSPGLGLYEQYF. The whole variable domain, filled in from reference TRBV11-2 and TRBJ2-7, reads EAGVAQSPRYKIIEKRQSVAFWCNPISGHATLYWYQQILGQGPKLLIQFQNNGVVDDSQLPKDRFSAERLKGVDSTLKIQPAKLEDSAVYLCASSSPGLGLYEQYFGPGTRLTVT.

This clonotype was counted at least ten times. The rearrangement uses TRBV28 and TRBJ2-1; a weak D match, TRBD1 (5 bases). Deletions cut 3 bases from V and 0 bases from J, with 18 bases between. This CDR3 comprises 18 residues. CDR1 and CDR2 (germline): MDHEN, SYDVKM. CDR3 amino acids: CASSFPFYRSSSYNEQFF. The CDR3 nucleotides read TGTGCCAGCAGTTTCCCATTTTACAGGTCTAGCTCCTACAATGAGCAGTTCTTC.

This clonotype was picked up many times. In DNA, the CDR3 is TGTGCCAGCAGTTTTACCCGGGAGCATCTTGAGGAGCAGTACTTC. Protein product: CASSFTREHLEEQYF. The chain couples TRBV12-3 or TRBV12-4 to TRBJ2-7; weak D call: TRBD2 (6 bases). V gave up 3 bases and J gave up 7 bases, with 19 bases separating them. This CDR3 has 15 amino acids.